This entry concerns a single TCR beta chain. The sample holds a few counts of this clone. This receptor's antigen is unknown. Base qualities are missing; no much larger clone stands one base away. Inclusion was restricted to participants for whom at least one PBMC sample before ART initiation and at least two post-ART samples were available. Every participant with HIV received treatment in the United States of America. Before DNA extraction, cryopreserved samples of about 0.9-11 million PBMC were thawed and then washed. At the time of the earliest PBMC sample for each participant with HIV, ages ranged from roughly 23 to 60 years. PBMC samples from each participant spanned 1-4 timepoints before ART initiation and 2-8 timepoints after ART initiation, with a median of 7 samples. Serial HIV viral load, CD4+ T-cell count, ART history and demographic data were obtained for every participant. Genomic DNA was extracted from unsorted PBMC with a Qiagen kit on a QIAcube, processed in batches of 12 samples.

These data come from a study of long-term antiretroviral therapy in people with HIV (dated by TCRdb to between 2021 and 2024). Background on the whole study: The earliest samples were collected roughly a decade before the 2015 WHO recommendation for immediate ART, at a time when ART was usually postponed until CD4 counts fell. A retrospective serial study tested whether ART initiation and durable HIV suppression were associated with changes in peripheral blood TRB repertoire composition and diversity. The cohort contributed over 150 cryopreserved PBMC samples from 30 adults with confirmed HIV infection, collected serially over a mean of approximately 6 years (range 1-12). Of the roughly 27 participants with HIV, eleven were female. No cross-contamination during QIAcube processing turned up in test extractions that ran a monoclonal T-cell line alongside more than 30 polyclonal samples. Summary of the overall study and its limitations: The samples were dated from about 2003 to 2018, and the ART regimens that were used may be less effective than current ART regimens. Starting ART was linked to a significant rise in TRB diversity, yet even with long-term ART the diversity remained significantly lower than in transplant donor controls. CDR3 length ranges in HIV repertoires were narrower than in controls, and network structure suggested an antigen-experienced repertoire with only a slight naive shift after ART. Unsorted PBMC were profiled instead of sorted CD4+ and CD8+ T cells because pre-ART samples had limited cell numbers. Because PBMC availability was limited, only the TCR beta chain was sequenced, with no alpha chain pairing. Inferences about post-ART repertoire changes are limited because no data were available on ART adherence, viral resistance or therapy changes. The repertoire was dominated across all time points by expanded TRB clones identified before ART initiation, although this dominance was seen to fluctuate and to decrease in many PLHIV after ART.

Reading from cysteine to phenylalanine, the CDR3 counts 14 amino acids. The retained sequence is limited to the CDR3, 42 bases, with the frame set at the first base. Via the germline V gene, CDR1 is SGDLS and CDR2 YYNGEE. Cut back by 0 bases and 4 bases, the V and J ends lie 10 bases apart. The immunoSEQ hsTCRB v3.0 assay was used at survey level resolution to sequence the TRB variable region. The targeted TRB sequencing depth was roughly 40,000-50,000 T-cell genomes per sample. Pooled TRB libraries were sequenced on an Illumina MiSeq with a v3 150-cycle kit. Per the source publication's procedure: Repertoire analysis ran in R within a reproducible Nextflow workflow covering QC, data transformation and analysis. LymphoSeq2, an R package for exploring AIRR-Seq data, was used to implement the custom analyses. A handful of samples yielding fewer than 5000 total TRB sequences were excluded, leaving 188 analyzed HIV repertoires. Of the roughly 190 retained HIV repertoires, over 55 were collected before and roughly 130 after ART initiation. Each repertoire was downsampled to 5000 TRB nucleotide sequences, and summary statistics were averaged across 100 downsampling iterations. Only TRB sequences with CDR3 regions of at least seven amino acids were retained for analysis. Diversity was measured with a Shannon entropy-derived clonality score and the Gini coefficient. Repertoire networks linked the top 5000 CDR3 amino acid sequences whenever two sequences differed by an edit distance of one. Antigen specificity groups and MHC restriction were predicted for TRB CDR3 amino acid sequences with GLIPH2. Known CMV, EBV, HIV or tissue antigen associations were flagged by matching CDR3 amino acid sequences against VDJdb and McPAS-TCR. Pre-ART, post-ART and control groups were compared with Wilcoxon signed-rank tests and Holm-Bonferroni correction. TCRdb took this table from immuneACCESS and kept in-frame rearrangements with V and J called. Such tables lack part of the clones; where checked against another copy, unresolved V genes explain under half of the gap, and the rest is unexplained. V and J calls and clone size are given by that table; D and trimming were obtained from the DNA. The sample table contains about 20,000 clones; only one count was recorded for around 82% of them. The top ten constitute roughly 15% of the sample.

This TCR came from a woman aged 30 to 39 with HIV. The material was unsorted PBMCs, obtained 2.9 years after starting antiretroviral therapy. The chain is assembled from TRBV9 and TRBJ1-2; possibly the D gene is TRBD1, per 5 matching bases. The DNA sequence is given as TGTGCCAGCAGCGTAGTACCAGGGACCTATGGCTACACCTTC. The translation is CASSVVPGTYGYTF.